Each of the 8 T cell receptor beta chains below was sequenced from the same sample in a study of beta chain features in type 1 diabetes. Points from the study as a whole: All four CD4+ subsets of Type 1 diabetes patients contained TCRB CDR3s that were moderately but significantly shorter.

Antigens of these TCRs are unknown. Every isolated RNA sample was fully reverse transcribed, so sequencing captured expressed TCRB transcripts. Repertoires were generated with immunoSEQ multiplex PCR, while TCRdb's copy carries only in-frame clones and drops some. Among roughly 700,000 clones listed, around 15% were seen once. The specimen was naive CD4+ T cells from blood. These receptors were obtained from a man aged 18 to 30 with type 1 diabetes.

This clone was found a few times. The chain is built from TRBV7-9 and TRBJ1-2; 10 nucleotides agree with TRBD1. Per the germline V gene, CDR1 is SEHNR and CDR2 is FQNEAQ (reference sequence). The CDR3 spans 14 residues. Unmatched junction bases numbered 3, after V lost 4 bases and J lost 4 bases. In DNA form, the CDR3 reads TGTGCCAGCAGCTCGGGACAGGGGCCCTATGGCTACACCTTC. It codes for CASSSGQGPYGYTF. Combining the CDR3 with reference TRBV7-9 and TRBJ1-2 gives the whole variable domain DTGVSQNPRHKITKRGQNVTFRCDPISEHNRLYWYRQTLGQGPEFLTYFQNEAQLEKSRLLSDRFSAERPKGSFSTLEIQRTEQGDSAMYLCASSSGQGPYGYTFGSGTRLTVV.

The chain joins TRBV18 to TRBJ2-5, with TRBD1 matching over 9 bases. This CDR3 region has 17 residues. The germline V gene encodes CDR1 KGHSH and CDR2 LQKENI. Trimming took 3 bases from V and 4 from J; bases not matched to a gene: 12. CDR3 region: CASSPSTQGALGETQYF. CDR3 nucleotides: TGTGCCAGCTCACCTTCCACACAGGGGGCGCTGGGAGAGACCCAGTACTTC.

This clone was seen more than once but under ten times. The V call is TRBV9, the J call TRBJ1-2, with D possibly being TRBD1 (5 bases). V lost 0 bases and J 8 bases, leaving 11 bases between the germline ends. Germline values: CDR1 SGDLS, CDR2 YYNGEE. The length of the CDR3 is 13 residues. In nucleotides, the CDR3 is TGTGCCAGCAGCGTAGGAGAGGGGACCGGCTACACCTTC. Its translation is CASSVGEGTGYTF.

The V call is TRBV6-5, the J call TRBJ1-2; a possible D gene is TRBD1 (6 bases). CDR1 and CDR2 from the germline V gene are MNHEY and SVGAGI. This CDR3 spans 14 amino acids. Trimming took 6 bases from V and 4 from J, leaving 15 bases between them. The CDR3 here is CASRTAGDPYGYTF. CDR3 nucleotides: TGTGCCAGCAGAACAGCAGGGGACCCCTATGGCTACACCTTC.

This clone was detected only a few times. The chain is built from TRBV29-1 and TRBJ1-2, with a tentative D call TRBD1 (5 bases). Deletions cut 1 base from V and 5 bases from J, with 11 bases between. The CDR3 covers 13 residues. Germline V CDR1 and CDR2: SQVTM, ANQGSEA. CDR3 sequence: CSVEGTHRYGYTF. In DNA, the CDR3 is TGCAGCGTTGAAGGGACACACCGGTATGGCTACACCTTC.

V and J are TRBV6-5 and TRBJ1-4; D is unclear. Germline CDR1 and CDR2: MNHEY and SVGAGI. The ends were cut back, 0 bases at V and 8 bases at J, with 10 bases in the middle. CDR3 size: 14 residues. CDR3 amino acids: CASSYSPGYEKLFF. For the CDR3, the DNA is TGTGCCAGCAGTTACTCCCCAGGTTACGAAAAACTGTTTTTT.

This clone was observed a few times. V and J are TRBV11-2 and TRBJ2-3; 11 nucleotides agree with TRBD2. Germline V lookup: CDR1 SGHAT, CDR2 FQNNGV. The CDR3 has 17 amino acids. Losses at the gene ends were 5 bases for V and 3 bases for J; bases not matched to a gene: 10. The CDR3, as DNA: TGTGCCAGCAGCAAAGGCACACTAGCGGGGGTAACAGATACGCAGTATTTT. It encodes CASSKGTLAGVTDTQYF.

This chain uses TRBV13 with TRBJ2-5; no firm D call. Between the trimmed V and J ends, which lost 4 bases and 1 base, there was a span of 13 bases. CDR3 length equals 15 residues. CDR1 PRHDT and CDR2 FYEKMQ come from the germline V gene (reference sequence). CDR3 residues: CASSSMWGTQETQYF. Here the CDR3 DNA reads TGTGCCAGCAGCTCTATGTGGGGAACCCAAGAGACCCAGTACTTC.